The rows below give T cell receptor beta chains drawn from one sample of a study of cytomegalovirus exposure and HLA in healthy donors. Sequencing used immunoSEQ multiplex PCR; TCRdb keeps in-frame clones, though not all of them. The data hold about 250,000 clones, with 85% observed a single time. What was sequenced was PBMCs. Receptors originate from a girl aged 2-10 years in good health and CMV-seronegative. CDR3s include the opening cysteine and the closing phenylalanine or tryptophan. A D gene is named only where the DNA matches it firmly. Clone size is given for some rows only: seen once, a few or many times, or a class if the clone is expanded.

d_gene: TRBD1; abundance: few; j_gene: TRBJ2-2; v_gene: TRBV10-3; CDR3aa: CAINGQGPGGELFF; CDR3nt: TGTGCCATCAACGGACAGGGACCAGGCGGGGAGCTGTTTTTT
d_gene: .; abundance: .; j_gene: TRBJ1-1; v_gene: TRBV12-1; CDR3aa: CASSFNRGLAEAFF; CDR3nt: TGTGCCAGCAGCTTTAACAGGGGGCTAGCTGAAGCTTTCTTT
d_gene: TRBD1; abundance: .; j_gene: TRBJ2-5; v_gene: TRBV18; CDR3aa: CASSPLRGQGQETQYF; CDR3nt: TGTGCCAGCTCACCCCTCCGGGGACAGGGCCAAGAGACCCAGTACTTC
d_gene: .; abundance: .; j_gene: TRBJ1-1; v_gene: TRBV6-6; CDR3aa: CASSSVNTEAFF; CDR3nt: TGTGCCAGCAGTTCAGTGAACACTGAAGCTTTCTTT
d_gene: .; abundance: .; j_gene: TRBJ2-2; v_gene: TRBV5-4; CDR3aa: CASSLEPGQSGELFF; CDR3nt: TGTGCCAGCAGCTTGGAGCCGGGACAATCCGGGGAGCTGTTTTTT
d_gene: TRBD1; abundance: .; j_gene: TRBJ2-7; v_gene: TRBV12-5; CDR3aa: CASGPWTGYEQYF; CDR3nt: TGTGCTAGTGGCCCCTGGACAGGGTACGAGCAGTACTTC
d_gene: .; abundance: .; j_gene: TRBJ2-2; v_gene: TRBV6-4; CDR3aa: CASSDTRNTGELFF; CDR3nt: TGTGCCAGCAGTGACACCAGGAACACCGGGGAGCTGTTTTTT
d_gene: TRBD1; abundance: .; j_gene: TRBJ1-4; v_gene: TRBV6-1; CDR3aa: CASSEGTVPERKLFF; CDR3nt: TGTGCCAGCAGTGAGGGGACAGTCCCAGAGCGAAAACTGTTTTTT
d_gene: TRBD2; abundance: .; j_gene: TRBJ2-5; v_gene: TRBV14; CDR3aa: CASGGIAGAETQYF; CDR3nt: TGTGCCAGCGGCGGGATCGCGGGAGCAGAGACCCAGTACTTC
d_gene: TRBD1; abundance: .; j_gene: TRBJ1-1; v_gene: TRBV2; CDR3aa: CASSSQGTEAFF; CDR3nt: TGTGCCAGCAGTTCACAGGGGACTGAAGCTTTCTTT
d_gene: .; abundance: .; j_gene: TRBJ1-2; v_gene: TRBV6-5; CDR3aa: CASSVEGRPWGYTF; CDR3nt: TGTGCCAGCAGTGTGGAGGGACGGCCTTGGGGCTACACCTTC
d_gene: .; abundance: .; j_gene: TRBJ1-1; v_gene: TRBV27; CDR3aa: CASSRGYGNTEAFF; CDR3nt: TGTGCCAGCAGCCGGGGGTACGGGAACACTGAAGCTTTCTTT
d_gene: .; abundance: .; j_gene: TRBJ1-2; v_gene: TRBV2; CDR3aa: CASSAYQGWYGYTF; CDR3nt: TGTGCCAGCAGTGCCTATCAGGGTTGGTATGGCTACACCTTC
d_gene: .; abundance: once; j_gene: TRBJ2-7; v_gene: TRBV5-1; CDR3aa: CASSRPSAPHEQYF; CDR3nt: TGCGCCAGCAGCCGCCCGAGCGCCCCCCACGAGCAGTACTTC
d_gene: .; abundance: .; j_gene: TRBJ1-1; v_gene: TRBV2; CDR3aa: CASRQKENPNTEAFF; CDR3nt: TGTGCCAGCAGACAAAAGGAGAACCCGAACACTGAAGCTTTCTTT
d_gene: TRBD2; abundance: .; j_gene: TRBJ2-1; v_gene: TRBV10-1; CDR3aa: CASSESVLAGVYNEQFF; CDR3nt: TGCGCCAGCAGTGAGTCGGTCCTAGCGGGAGTATACAATGAGCAGTTCTTC
d_gene: .; abundance: .; j_gene: TRBJ1-5; v_gene: TRBV6-5; CDR3aa: CASSYSRASNQPQHF; CDR3nt: TGTGCCAGCAGTTACTCCAGGGCTAGCAATCAGCCCCAGCATTTT
d_gene: TRBD1; abundance: .; j_gene: TRBJ1-2; v_gene: TRBV2; CDR3aa: CASRGQENGYTF; CDR3nt: TGTGCCAGCAGGGGACAGGAGAATGGCTACACCTTC
d_gene: TRBD2; abundance: .; j_gene: TRBJ2-2; v_gene: TRBV9; CDR3aa: CASSVAGGPRELFF; CDR3nt: TGTGCCAGCAGCGTAGCGGGGGGGCCTAGGGAGCTGTTTTTT
d_gene: .; abundance: .; j_gene: TRBJ2-7; v_gene: TRBV19; CDR3aa: CASSRSDEQYF; CDR3nt: TGTGCCAGTAGTCGATCGGACGAGCAGTACTTC
d_gene: .; abundance: .; j_gene: TRBJ2-5; v_gene: TRBV5-1; CDR3aa: CASSQQETQYF; CDR3nt: TGCGCCAGCAGCCAACAAGAGACCCAGTACTTC
d_gene: TRBD2; abundance: .; j_gene: TRBJ2-5; v_gene: TRBV5-4; CDR3aa: CASSLLSGRDQETQYF; CDR3nt: TGTGCCAGCAGCTTGCTTTCAGGGAGGGATCAAGAGACCCAGTACTTC
d_gene: .; abundance: few; j_gene: TRBJ1-4; v_gene: TRBV27; CDR3aa: CASSWGRGEKLFF; CDR3nt: TGTGCCAGCAGTTGGGGCCGGGGGGAAAAACTGTTTTTT
d_gene: TRBD2; abundance: once; j_gene: TRBJ2-7; v_gene: TRBV11-1; CDR3aa: CASSFLSGGLSYEQYF; CDR3nt: TGTGCCAGCAGCTTCCTTAGCGGGGGGCTCTCCTACGAGCAGTACTTC